A single sample gave rise to the 16 T cell receptor beta chains below, sequenced in a study of shared clonotypes between healthy human individuals. TCRdb's table, derived via immunoSEQ multiplex PCR, lists solely in-frame clones and lacks some. This sample has roughly 2.4 million clones, with under 97% found just once. The material sequenced was naive CD4+ T cells sorted from blood. The subset was: CD45RA+ positively selected. The receptors here all came from a man between 18 and 35 years old in good health.

The chain uses TRBV30 and TRBJ1-1; no firm D call. CDR1 GTSNPN and CDR2 SVGIG come from the germline V gene (reference sequence). The V gene lost 0 bases and the J gene lost 4 bases, with 9 bases spanning the gap. The length of the CDR3 is 13 residues. The CDR3 loop reads CAWSVQTATEAFF. The CDR3 DNA is TGTGCCTGGAGTGTACAAACAGCCACTGAAGCTTTCTTT.

This chain links TRBV6-5 with TRBJ1-1; D is uncertain. The CDR3 extends over 13 amino acids. The V end lost 6 bases, the J end lost 1 base, and 9 bases lay between the germline ends. Germline assignment: CDR1 MNHEY and CDR2 SVGAGI. CDR3 in amino acids: CASRVTENTEAFF. The CDR3 DNA reads as TGTGCCAGCAGGGTGACTGAGAACACTGAAGCTTTCTTT.

The V call is TRBV29-1, the J call TRBJ2-5; no firm D call. V was shortened by 5 bases and J by 0 bases, with 10 bases between the two germline ends. This CDR3 spans 13 amino acids. CDR1 SQVTM and CDR2 ANQGSEA come from the germline V gene. CDR3 bases: TGCAGCGTTTATTTGGTGTACCAAGAGACCCAGTACTTC. Translation: CSVYLVYQETQYF.

The chain links TRBV9 to TRBJ1-5; tentative D call: TRBD1 (6 bases). Deletions cut 3 bases from V and 2 bases from J, with 12 bases between. In germline, CDR1 is SGDLS, CDR2 YYNGEE. The CDR3 contains 15 residues. DNA for the CDR3: TGTGCCAGCAGCGCACAGGGTGGAGGCAATCAGCCCCAGCATTTT. This sequence encodes CASSAQGGGNQPQHF.

This rearrangement joins TRBV4-3 to TRBJ2-5; maybe TRBD1 (6 bases). Germline CDR1 is LGHNA and CDR2 is YSLEER. The V and J ends lost 0 bases and 7 bases respectively, with 15 bases between them. The CDR3 covers 15 residues. CDR3 region: CASSQDPGTRGTQYF. CDR3 nucleotides: TGCGCCAGCAGCCAAGATCCAGGGACACGGGGGACCCAGTACTTC.

This clone came up a few times. This chain links TRBV19 with TRBJ1-5, with D unclear. The V end lost 6 bases, the J end lost 1 base, and 10 bases lay between the germline ends. The CDR3 is 14 residues long. The germline gives CDR1 LNHDA, CDR2 SQIVND (reference sequence). DNA for the CDR3: TGTGCCAGTAGGGGTGTCCAGAGCAATCAGCCCCAGCATTTT. Amino acids: CASRGVQSNQPQHF.

The chain recombines TRBV15 with TRBJ1-2; D is ambiguous. CDR3 length: 13 amino acids. Germline CDR1 and CDR2: LNHNV and YYDKDF (reference sequence). The V end lost 3 bases, the J end lost 5 bases, and 10 bases lay between the germline ends. Here the CDR3 reads CATSSGTEYGYTF. In DNA, the CDR3 is TGTGCCACCAGCAGTGGAACTGAGTATGGCTACACCTTC. Based on the CDR3 plus reference TRBV15 and TRBJ1-2, the full variable domain is DAMVIQNPRYQVTQFGKPVTLSCSQTLNHNVMYWYQQKSSQAPKLLFHYYDKDFNNEADTPDNFQSRRPNTSFCFLDIRSPGLGDTAMYLCATSSGTEYGYTFGSGTRLTVV.

This chain connects TRBV14 to TRBJ2-3, with D unresolved. The CDR3 contains 15 residues. Germline values: CDR1 SGHDN, CDR2 FVKESK. V lost 1 base, J lost 2 bases, and 10 bases lay in between. The CDR3 nucleotides are TGTGCCAGCAGCCAAGTGAAGGGCTTCACAGATACGCAGTATTTT. It encodes CASSQVKGFTDTQYF.

The count of this clone is one. The V gene is TRBV10-3, the J gene TRBJ2-7; 8 positions agree with TRBD1. Germline CDR1 is ENHRY and CDR2 is SYGVKD. The CDR3 is made up of 14 amino acids. Trimming removed 3 bases from V and 6 bases from J; junction bases left unmatched: 7. CDR3 in DNA: TGTGCCATCAGTGACGTGGACAGGGTCACCGAGCAGTACTTC. Its protein is CAISDVDRVTEQYF.

V is TRBV5-3 and J is TRBJ1-4; TRBD1 agrees at 7 bases. TRBV5-3 is given ORF status, its function remaining uncertain. The CDR3 spans 17 residues. The trim removed 2 bases at V and 6 bases at J, leaving 13 bases unmatched. In nucleotides, the CDR3 is TGTGCCAGAAGCTTCGCACAGGGGAGTTTGGGCTATGAAAAACTGTTTTTT. Its protein is CARSFAQGSLGYEKLFF.

This chain links TRBV19 with TRBJ1-1; the D is unclear. Germline lookup yields CDR1 LNHDA and CDR2 SQIVND (reference sequence). V lost 2 bases to trimming and J lost 11 bases, with 21 bases between them. CDR3 size: 15 residues. The CDR3 loop reads CASSIMSAGNERAFF. The CDR3 DNA is TGTGCCAGTAGTATAATGTCGGCAGGCAACGAGCGGGCTTTCTTT.

This clone was seen just once. This rearrangement joins TRBV18 to TRBJ2-7, with 11 bases fitting TRBD1. The CDR3 covers 16 residues. Germline V gene data show CDR1 as KGHSH and CDR2 as LQKENI. Trimming removed 1 base from V and 4 bases from J; junction bases left unmatched: 6. Here the CDR3 reads CASSPRTGQGAYEQYF. The DNA for the CDR3 is TGTGCCAGCTCACCACGCACTGGACAGGGGGCATACGAGCAGTACTTC.

This chain uses TRBV7-9 with TRBJ2-7; D tentatively reads TRBD1 or TRBD2 (5 bases each). The CDR3 is 13 residues long. The germline V gene encodes CDR1 SEHNR and CDR2 FQNEAQ (reference sequence). V shed 5 bases and J shed 3 bases, with 11 bases lying between them. The CDR3 protein is CASSVGVLYEQYF. CDR3 in DNA: TGTGCCAGCAGCGTGGGGGTACTCTACGAGCAGTACTTC.

This chain joins TRBV28 and TRBJ1-5; unclear D gene. The length of the CDR3 is 15 residues. V was clipped by 4 bases and J by 2 bases, with 12 bases between them. CDR1 MDHEN and CDR2 SYDVKM come from the germline V gene. The chain's CDR3 is CASSSERVGNQPQHF. The CDR3 DNA follows: TGTGCCAGCAGTTCGGAAAGAGTAGGCAATCAGCCCCAGCATTTT.

This clone was found once. The chain couples TRBV7-6 to TRBJ1-5, with D possibly being TRBD1 (6 bases). Germline CDR1 SGHVS, CDR2 FNYEAQ. The CDR3 runs to 13 residues. Deletions cut 5 bases from V and 8 bases from J, with 13 bases between. The CDR3 here is CASSQIGGEPQHF. The DNA for the CDR3 is TGTGCCAGCAGCCAGATAGGGGGAGAGCCCCAGCATTTT.

The chain recombines TRBV27 with TRBJ1-2, with D uncertain. The CDR3 is 11 residues long. V was pared by 8 bases and J by 8 bases, with 12 bases between. The V gene's germline CDR1 is MNHEY and CDR2 SMNVEV (reference sequence). The DNA of the CDR3 is TGTGCCAGCGGCCTCGGTTGGGGCTACACCTTC. Residues: CASGLGWGYTF.